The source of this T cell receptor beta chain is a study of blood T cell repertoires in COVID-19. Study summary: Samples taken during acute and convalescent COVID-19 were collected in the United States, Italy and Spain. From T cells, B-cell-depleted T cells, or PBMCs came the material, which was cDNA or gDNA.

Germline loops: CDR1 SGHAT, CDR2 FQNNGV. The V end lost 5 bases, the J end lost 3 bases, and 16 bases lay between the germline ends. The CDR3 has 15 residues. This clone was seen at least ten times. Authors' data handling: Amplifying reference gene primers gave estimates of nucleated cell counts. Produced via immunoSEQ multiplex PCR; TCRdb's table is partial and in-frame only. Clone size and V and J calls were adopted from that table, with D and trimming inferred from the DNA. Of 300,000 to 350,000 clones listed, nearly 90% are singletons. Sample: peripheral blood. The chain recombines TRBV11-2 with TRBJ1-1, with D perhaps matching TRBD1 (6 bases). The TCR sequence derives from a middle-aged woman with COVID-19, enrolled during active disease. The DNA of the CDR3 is TGTGCCAGCAGCCACCTACAGGGTAAAGACACTGAAGCTTTCTTT. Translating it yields CASSHLQGKDTEAFF.